Each of the 2 T cell receptor beta chains below was sequenced from the same sample in a study of shared clonotypes between healthy human individuals. It was CD45RO-negative cells, positively selected for CCR7, that made up naive CD8 cells, with terminally differentiated effector memory CD45RA+ cells excluded. Measured with immunoSEQ multiplex PCR; TCRdb has only the in-frame clones, and not every one. This sample carries approximately 720,000 clones, approximately 90% of them seen once, and the ten largest clones take about 24%. The sample consisted of naive CD8+ T cells sorted from blood. Receptor source: a man under 40 in good health.

This chain's CDR3 is CASSDRLAGVYEQYF. CDR3 in DNA: TGCGCCAGCAGCGACAGACTAGCGGGGGTCTACGAGCAGTACTTC. The gene calls are TRBV5-1 and TRBJ2-7, with TRBD2 matching 12 bases. Unmatched junction bases numbered 5, after V lost 4 bases and J lost 3 bases. CDR3 length: 15 amino acids. Germline CDR1 reads SGHRS; CDR2 reads YFSETQ.

The V and J genes are TRBV29-1 and TRBJ2-7, with D maybe TRBD2 (5 bases). The germline CDR1 and CDR2 sequences are SQVTM and ANQGSEA. Trimming removed 5 bases from V and 2 bases from J, with 16 bases in between. CDR3 length: 14 residues. CDR3 amino acids: CSVSPQDGAYEQYF. CDR3 nucleotides: TGCAGCGTTTCACCTCAGGACGGGGCCTACGAGCAGTACTTC.